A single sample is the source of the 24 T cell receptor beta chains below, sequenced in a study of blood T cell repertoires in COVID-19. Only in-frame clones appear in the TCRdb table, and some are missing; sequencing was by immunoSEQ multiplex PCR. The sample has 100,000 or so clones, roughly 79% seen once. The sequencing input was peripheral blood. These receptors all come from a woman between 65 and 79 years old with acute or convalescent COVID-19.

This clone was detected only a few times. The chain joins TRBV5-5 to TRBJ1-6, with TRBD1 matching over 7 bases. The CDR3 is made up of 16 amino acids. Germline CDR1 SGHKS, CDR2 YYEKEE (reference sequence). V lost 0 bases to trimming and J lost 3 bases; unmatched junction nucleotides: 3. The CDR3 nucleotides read TGTGCCAGCAGCTTGGCCTGGGACAGCTATAATTCACCCCTCCACTTT. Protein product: CASSLAWDSYNSPLHF.

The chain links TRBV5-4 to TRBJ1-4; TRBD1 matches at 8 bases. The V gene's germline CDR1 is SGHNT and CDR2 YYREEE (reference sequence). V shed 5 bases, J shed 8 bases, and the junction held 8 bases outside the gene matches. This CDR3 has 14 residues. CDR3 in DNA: TGTGCCAGCAGACCGGACAGGGCTGGGGAAAAACTGTTTTTT. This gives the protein CASRPDRAGEKLFF.

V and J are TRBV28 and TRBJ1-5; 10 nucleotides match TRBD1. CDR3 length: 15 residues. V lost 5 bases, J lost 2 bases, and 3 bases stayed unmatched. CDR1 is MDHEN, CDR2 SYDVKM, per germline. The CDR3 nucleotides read TGTGCCAGCAGTCGACAGGGGGCTGGCAATCAGCCCCAGCATTTT. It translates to CASSRQGAGNQPQHF.

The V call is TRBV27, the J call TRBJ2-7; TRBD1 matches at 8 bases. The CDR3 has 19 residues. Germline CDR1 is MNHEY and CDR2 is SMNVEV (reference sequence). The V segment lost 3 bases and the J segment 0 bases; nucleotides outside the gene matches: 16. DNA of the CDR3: TGTGCCAGCAGTTTGAGGGGCAGGGGGCTTGCGGGGAGCTCCTACGAGCAGTACTTC. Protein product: CASSLRGRGLAGSSYEQYF.

The CDR3 loop reads CASSQYGSGRRNEQFF. The CDR3 nucleotides read TGTGCCAGCAGCCAATATGGGAGCGGGAGAAGGAATGAGCAGTTCTTC. The chain employs TRBV3-1 (or the pseudogene TRBV3-2) and TRBJ2-1; 8 bases are shared with TRBD2. The CDR3 runs to 16 residues. V trimming: 2 bases; J trimming: 7 bases; junction bases outside the gene matches: 10. CDR1 and CDR2 from the germline V gene are LGHDT and YNNKEL (reference sequence).

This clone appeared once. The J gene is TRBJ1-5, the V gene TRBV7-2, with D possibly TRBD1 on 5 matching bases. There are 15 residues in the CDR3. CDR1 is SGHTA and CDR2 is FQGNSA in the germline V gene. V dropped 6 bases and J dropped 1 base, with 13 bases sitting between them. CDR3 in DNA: TGTGCCAGCAGAATTGGGGGGGGAAGCAATCAGCCCCAGCATTTT. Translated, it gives CASRIGGGSNQPQHF.

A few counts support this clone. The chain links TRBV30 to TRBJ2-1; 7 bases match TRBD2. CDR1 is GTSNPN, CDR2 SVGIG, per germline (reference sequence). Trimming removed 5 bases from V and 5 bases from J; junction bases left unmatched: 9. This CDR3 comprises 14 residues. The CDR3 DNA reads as TGTGCCTGGGGGACCGTCGCGGGGGACAATGAGCAGTTCTTC. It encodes CAWGTVAGDNEQFF.

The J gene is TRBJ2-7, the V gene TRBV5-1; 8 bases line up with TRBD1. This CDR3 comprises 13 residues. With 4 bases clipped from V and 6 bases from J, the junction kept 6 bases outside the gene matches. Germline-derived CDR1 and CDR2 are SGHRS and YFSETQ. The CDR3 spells CASSRTGQGEQYF. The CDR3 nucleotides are TGCGCCAGCAGCCGGACAGGGCAAGGCGAGCAGTACTTC.

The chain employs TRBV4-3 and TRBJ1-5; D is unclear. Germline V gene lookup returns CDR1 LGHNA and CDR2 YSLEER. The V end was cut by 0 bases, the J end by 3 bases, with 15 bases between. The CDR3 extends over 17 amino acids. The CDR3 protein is CASSQDLGSSFNQPQHF. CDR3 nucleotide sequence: TGCGCCAGCAGCCAAGATCTAGGTTCTTCTTTCAATCAGCCCCAGCATTTT.

CDR3 nucleotides: TGTGCCAGCAGTCGGAATGAGCAGTTCTTC. Its protein is CASSRNEQFF. The chain employs TRBV28 and TRBJ2-1; D ambiguous. The CDR3 totals 10 residues. V lost 5 bases to trimming and J lost 7 bases, with 3 bases between them. Germline V CDR1 and CDR2: MDHEN, SYDVKM.

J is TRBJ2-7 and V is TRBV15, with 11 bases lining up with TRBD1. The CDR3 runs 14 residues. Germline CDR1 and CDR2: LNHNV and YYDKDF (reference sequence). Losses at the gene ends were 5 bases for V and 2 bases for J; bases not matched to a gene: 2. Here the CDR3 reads CATSGQGAAYEQYF. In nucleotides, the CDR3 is TGTGCCACCAGCGGACAGGGGGCGGCCTACGAGCAGTACTTC.

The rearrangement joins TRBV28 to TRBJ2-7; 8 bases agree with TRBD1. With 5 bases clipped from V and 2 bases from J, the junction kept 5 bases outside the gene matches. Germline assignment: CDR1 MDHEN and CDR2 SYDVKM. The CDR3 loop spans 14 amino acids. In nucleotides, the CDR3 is TGTGCCAGCAGTGCCCTACAGGGGGCCTACGAGCAGTACTTC. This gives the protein CASSALQGAYEQYF.

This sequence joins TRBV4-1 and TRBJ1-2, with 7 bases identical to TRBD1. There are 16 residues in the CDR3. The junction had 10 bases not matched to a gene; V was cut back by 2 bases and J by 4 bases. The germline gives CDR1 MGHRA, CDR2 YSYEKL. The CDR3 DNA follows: TGCGCCAGCAGCCAACCGACGGGACAGACCCTCTATGGCTACACCTTC. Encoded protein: CASSQPTGQTLYGYTF.

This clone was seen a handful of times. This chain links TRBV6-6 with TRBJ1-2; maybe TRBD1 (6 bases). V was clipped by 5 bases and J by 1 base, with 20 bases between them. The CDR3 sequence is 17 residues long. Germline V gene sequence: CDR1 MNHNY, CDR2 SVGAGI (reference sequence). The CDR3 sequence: CASSHDRSAGVNYGYTF. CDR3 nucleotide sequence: TGTGCCAGCAGTCACGACAGGAGCGCGGGCGTTAACTATGGCTACACCTTC.

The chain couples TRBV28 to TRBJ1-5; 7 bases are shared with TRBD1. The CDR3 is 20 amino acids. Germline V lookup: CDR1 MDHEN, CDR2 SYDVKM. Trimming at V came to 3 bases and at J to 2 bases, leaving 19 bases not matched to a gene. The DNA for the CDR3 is TGTGCCAGCAGTTTGGCGTTCGGGGGACAGCGCAGGGGTGGCAATCAGCCCCAGCATTTT. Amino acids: CASSLAFGGQRRGGNQPQHF.

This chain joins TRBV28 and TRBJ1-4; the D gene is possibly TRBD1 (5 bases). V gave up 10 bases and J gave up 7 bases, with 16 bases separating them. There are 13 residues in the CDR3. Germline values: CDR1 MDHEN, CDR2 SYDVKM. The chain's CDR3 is CAIRTSEAEKLFF. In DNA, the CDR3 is TGTGCCATCCGGACATCCGAGGCTGAAAAACTGTTTTTT.

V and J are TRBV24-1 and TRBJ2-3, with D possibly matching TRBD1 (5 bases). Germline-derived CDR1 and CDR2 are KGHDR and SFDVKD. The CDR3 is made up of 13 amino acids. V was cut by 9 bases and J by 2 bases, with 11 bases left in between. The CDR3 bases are TGTGCCACCGGGGCGCAGAACACAGATACGCAGTATTTT. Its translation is CATGAQNTDTQYF.

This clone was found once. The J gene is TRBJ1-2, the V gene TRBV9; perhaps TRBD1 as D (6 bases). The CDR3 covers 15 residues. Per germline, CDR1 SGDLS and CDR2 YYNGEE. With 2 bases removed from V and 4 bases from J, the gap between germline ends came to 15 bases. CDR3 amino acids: CASSVRDIVGYGYTF. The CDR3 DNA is TGTGCCAGCAGCGTCCGGGACATAGTGGGCTATGGCTACACCTTC.

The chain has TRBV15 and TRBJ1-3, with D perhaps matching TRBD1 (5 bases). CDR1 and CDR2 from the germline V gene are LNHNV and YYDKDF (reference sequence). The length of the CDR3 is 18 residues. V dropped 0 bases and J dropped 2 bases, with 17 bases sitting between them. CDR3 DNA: TGTGCCACCAGCAGAGACGCTACTGGTGTAGGGGCTGGAAACACCATATATTTT. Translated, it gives CATSRDATGVGAGNTIYF.

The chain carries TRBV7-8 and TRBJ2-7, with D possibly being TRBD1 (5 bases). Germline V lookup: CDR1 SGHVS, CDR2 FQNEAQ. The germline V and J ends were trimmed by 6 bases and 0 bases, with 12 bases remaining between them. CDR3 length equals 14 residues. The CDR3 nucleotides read TGTGCCAGCAGAACTACAGGCGGCTCCTACGAGCAGTACTTC. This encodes CASRTTGGSYEQYF. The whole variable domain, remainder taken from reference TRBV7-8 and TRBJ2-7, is GAGVSQSPRYKVAKRGQDVALRCDPISGHVSLFWYQQALGQGPEFLTYFQNEAQLDKSGLPSDRFFAERPEGSVSTLKIQRTQQEDSAVYLCASRTTGGSYEQYFGPGTRLTVT.

CDR3 DNA sequence: TGCGCCAGCAGCCAAGACGAAGGCGGAAGCTCCTACAATGAGCAGTTCTTC. Residues: CASSQDEGGSSYNEQFF. This sequence joins TRBV4-3 and TRBJ2-1; D not certain. The CDR3 has 17 amino acids. V lost 0 bases and J 0 bases, leaving 12 bases between the germline ends. The germline gives CDR1 LGHNA, CDR2 YSLEER.

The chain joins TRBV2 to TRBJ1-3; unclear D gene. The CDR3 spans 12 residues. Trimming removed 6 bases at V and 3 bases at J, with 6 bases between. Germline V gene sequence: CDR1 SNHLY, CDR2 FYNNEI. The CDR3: CASRGGGNTIYF. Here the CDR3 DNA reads TGTGCCAGCAGGGGAGGTGGAAACACCATATATTTT.

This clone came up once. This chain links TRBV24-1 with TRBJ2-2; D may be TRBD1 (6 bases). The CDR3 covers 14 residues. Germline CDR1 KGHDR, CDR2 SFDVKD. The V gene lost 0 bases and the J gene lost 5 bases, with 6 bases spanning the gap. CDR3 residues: CATSDLQGTGELFF. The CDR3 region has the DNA TGTGCCACCAGTGATTTGCAGGGGACCGGGGAGCTGTTTTTT.

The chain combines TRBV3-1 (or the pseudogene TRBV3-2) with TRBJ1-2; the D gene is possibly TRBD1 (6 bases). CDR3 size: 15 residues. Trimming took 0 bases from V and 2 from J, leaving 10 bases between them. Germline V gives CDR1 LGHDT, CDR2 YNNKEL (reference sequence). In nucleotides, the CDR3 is TGTGCCAGCAGCCAAGACCAGGGGTGGAACTATGGCTACACCTTC. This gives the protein CASSQDQGWNYGYTF.